A selection of T cell receptor beta chains follows, all from one sample in a study of cytomegalovirus exposure and HLA in healthy donors. The repertoire was sequenced with immunoSEQ multiplex PCR; TCRdb's copy has only in-frame clones and lacks some. This sample has 90,000 to 130,000 clones, with over 75% found just once. The specimen sequenced was PBMCs. The receptors stem from a woman aged 18 to 35 in good health and CMV-seronegative. Each CDR3 is given with its conserved first and last residue. D genes are given only for firm matches. Rows may omit the clone size; those that give it use once, few, many or a size class.

D: TRBD1; V: TRBV2; J: TRBJ1-5; size: few; CDR3: CASSGDSKQPQHF; DNA: TGTGCCAGCAGTGGGGACAGCAAGCAGCCCCAGCATTTT
D: -; V: TRBV6-1; J: TRBJ2-1; size: -; CDR3: CASSERRGDNEQFF; DNA: TGTGCCAGCAGTGAACGACGCGGGGACAATGAGCAGTTCTTC
D: -; V: TRBV28; J: TRBJ2-7; size: few; CDR3: CASTTSSYEQYF; DNA: TGTGCCAGCACCACGAGCTCCTACGAGCAGTACTTC
D: TRBD1; V: TRBV27; J: TRBJ2-3; size: -; CDR3: CASILRTGSTDTQYF; DNA: TGTGCCAGCATACTTAGGACAGGAAGCACAGATACGCAGTATTTT
D: TRBD2; V: TRBV9; J: TRBJ2-3; size: -; CDR3: CASSAGGAADTQYF; DNA: TGTGCCAGCAGCGCCGGGGGGGCCGCAGATACGCAGTATTTT
D: -; V: TRBV7-9; J: TRBJ1-6; size: -; CDR3: CASRAAAGHSPLHF; DNA: TGTGCCAGCAGGGCCGCAGCGGGCCACTCACCCCTCCACTTT
D: TRBD1; V: TRBV14; J: TRBJ2-3; size: -; CDR3: CASSLWTGVDTQYF; DNA: TGTGCCAGCAGCCTTTGGACAGGGGTAGATACGCAGTATTTT
D: TRBD1; V: TRBV6-1; J: TRBJ1-6; size: -; CDR3: CASSWTGGDNSPLHF; DNA: TGTGCCAGCAGTTGGACAGGGGGGGATAATTCACCCCTCCACTTT
D: -; V: TRBV5-1; J: TRBJ2-5; size: once; CDR3: CASSLRRDGEEETQYF; DNA: TGCGCCAGCAGCTTGCGCAGGGATGGGGAGGAAGAGACCCAGTACTTC
D: TRBD1; V: TRBV28; J: TRBJ2-3; size: -; CDR3: CASSLGQGGDTQYF; DNA: TGTGCCAGCAGTTTAGGACAGGGTGGGGATACGCAGTATTTT
D: TRBD2; V: TRBV6-5; J: TRBJ2-1; size: -; CDR3: CASSLSGGAGNEQFF; DNA: TGTGCCAGCAGTCTAAGCGGGGGGGCGGGCAATGAGCAGTTCTTC
D: -; V: TRBV11-2; J: TRBJ1-1; size: -; CDR3: CASSSDQSQIAFF; DNA: TGTGCCAGCAGCTCCGATCAGTCTCAGATTGCTTTCTTT
D: -; V: TRBV7-9; J: TRBJ1-3; size: once; CDR3: CASRQNSGNTIYF; DNA: TGTGCCAGCAGACAGAACTCTGGAAACACCATATATTTT
D: -; V: TRBV4-1; J: TRBJ2-1; size: -; CDR3: CASSQDAEGYNEQFF; DNA: TGCGCCAGCAGCCAAGATGCGGAGGGTTACAATGAGCAGTTCTTC
D: -; V: TRBV4-1; J: TRBJ1-1; size: -; CDR3: CASSHMEPENTEAFF; DNA: TGCGCCAGCAGCCACATGGAGCCAGAGAACACTGAAGCTTTCTTT
D: -; V: TRBV2; J: TRBJ1-6; size: -; CDR3: CAILRRGGPDNSPLHF; DNA: TGTGCCATTCTAAGGCGCGGGGGGCCCGATAATTCACCCCTCCACTTT
D: TRBD1; V: TRBV7-8; J: TRBJ2-1; size: -; CDR3: CASSPGNRGQGGEQFF; DNA: TGTGCCAGCAGCCCGGGAAACAGGGGGCAGGGGGGTGAGCAGTTCTTC
D: -; V: TRBV5-4; J: TRBJ1-1; size: -; CDR3: CASSSRQTLNTEAFF; DNA: TGTGCCAGCAGCTCGCGACAGACTTTGAACACTGAAGCTTTCTTT
D: -; V: TRBV30; J: TRBJ2-7; size: -; CDR3: CAWARGAGAYEQYF; DNA: TGTGCCTGGGCTAGGGGGGCGGGGGCGTACGAGCAGTACTTC
D: TRBD2; V: TRBV29-1; J: TRBJ2-3; size: -; CDR3: CSVDGLVGQYF; DNA: TGCAGCGTGGACGGACTAGTCGGCCAGTATTTT
D: -; V: TRBV7-6; J: TRBJ2-3; size: -; CDR3: CASSQWRATDTQYF; DNA: TGTGCCAGCAGCCAATGGAGAGCCACAGATACGCAGTATTTT
D: TRBD1; V: TRBV11-2; J: TRBJ2-2; size: -; CDR3: CASKGTGGTGELFF; DNA: TGTGCCAGCAAAGGGACAGGGGGGACCGGGGAGCTGTTTTTT
D: TRBD2; V: TRBV27; J: TRBJ2-7; size: -; CDR3: CASSLRRGVGYEQYF; DNA: TGTGCCAGCAGTTTACGGCGGGGGGTGGGATACGAGCAGTACTTC
D: -; V: TRBV27; J: TRBJ1-2; size: -; CDR3: CASSGGTGVYGYTF; DNA: TGTGCCAGCAGTGGGGGCACAGGAGTCTATGGCTACACCTTC
D: TRBD2; V: TRBV2; J: TRBJ2-3; size: -; CDR3: CASTFGLAGGRSTDTQYF; DNA: TGTGCCAGCACCTTTGGACTAGCGGGGGGGCGGAGCACAGATACGCAGTATTTT
D: -; V: TRBV5-4; J: TRBJ2-7; size: -; CDR3: CASSLYSHYEQYF; DNA: TGTGCCAGCAGCTTGTACAGTCACTACGAGCAGTACTTC
D: TRBD2; V: TRBV5-4; J: TRBJ2-3; size: -; CDR3: CASSLEAGGLRYTQYF; DNA: TGTGCCAGCAGCTTGGAAGCGGGGGGCCTAAGGTATACGCAGTATTTT
D: TRBD2; V: TRBV27; J: TRBJ2-3; size: -; CDR3: CASTRRGGRADTQYF; DNA: TGTGCCAGCACTCGGCGGGGGGGTCGGGCAGATACGCAGTATTTT
D: TRBD2; V: TRBV7-2; J: TRBJ2-7; size: once; CDR3: CASSRDYQSYEQYF; DNA: TGTGCCAGCAGCCGGGACTACCAATCCTACGAGCAGTACTTC
D: -; V: TRBV28; J: TRBJ1-2; size: few; CDR3: CASSLTDYGYTF; DNA: TGTGCCAGCAGTTTGACTGACTATGGCTACACCTTC
D: -; V: TRBV25-1; J: TRBJ2-3; size: -; CDR3: CASSEFWGLTDTQYF; DNA: TGTGCCAGCAGTGAATTTTGGGGGCTCACAGATACGCAGTATTTT
D: TRBD2; V: TRBV6-1; J: TRBJ2-7; size: -; CDR3: CASSGLSGRYEQYF; DNA: TGTGCCAGCAGTGGACTCTCCGGGAGGTACGAGCAGTACTTC
D: TRBD2; V: TRBV9; J: TRBJ2-1; size: -; CDR3: CASSVRGLSFTYNEQFF; DNA: TGTGCCAGCAGCGTAAGGGGACTATCCTTTACTTACAATGAGCAGTTCTTC
D: TRBD2; V: TRBV7-9; J: TRBJ2-1; size: few; CDR3: CLVPQSGGGNEQFF; DNA: TGTTTAGTTCCGCAATCGGGAGGTGGCAATGAGCAGTTCTTC
D: TRBD1; V: TRBV18; J: TRBJ1-2; size: -; CDR3: CAGGQGTNYGYTF; DNA: TGTGCCGGGGGACAGGGAACTAACTATGGCTACACCTTC
D: TRBD2; V: TRBV10-3; J: TRBJ2-7; size: -; CDR3: CAISKSGGSDEQYF; DNA: TGTGCCATCAGTAAAAGCGGGGGGTCTGATGAGCAGTACTTC
D: TRBD2; V: TRBV7-3; J: TRBJ2-1; size: -; CDR3: CASSFSGGSYNEQFF; DNA: TGTGCCAGCAGCTTTAGCGGGGGCTCCTACAATGAGCAGTTCTTC
D: TRBD1; V: TRBV5-1; J: TRBJ1-1; size: -; CDR3: CASSLGDRSTEAFF; DNA: TGCGCCAGCAGCTTAGGGGACAGGAGCACTGAAGCTTTCTTT
D: -; V: TRBV9; J: TRBJ2-7; size: -; CDR3: CASSVDGQPVGEQYF; DNA: TGTGCCAGCAGCGTAGACGGACAGCCCGTGGGAGAGCAGTACTTC
D: -; V: TRBV9; J: TRBJ1-1; size: -; CDR3: CASSVGGVGTEAFF; DNA: TGTGCCAGCAGCGTAGGGGGGGTAGGCACTGAAGCTTTCTTT